This T cell receptor beta chain was documented in a study of cytomegalovirus exposure and HLA in healthy donors. Study outcomes and limitations: Immune exposure data for these donors was limited to CMV serostatus.

CDR3 length equals 12 residues. From germline, CDR1 is SGHAT and CDR2 FQNNGV. V was trimmed by 1 base and J by 9 bases, leaving 7 bases between them. In the case of this clone: Its specificity is not known.

With 60 Vbeta and 13 Jbeta primers, the PCR was carried out. Data came from immunoSEQ multiplex PCR; TCRdb stores just in-frame clones and leaves some out. The top ten clones hold 0.7% to 0.85% of a sample with about 100,000 clones, roughly 78% of them seen once. The TCR originated in a woman aged 60-75 years in good health and CMV-seronegative. What was sequenced was PBMCs. The rearrangement links TRBV11-2 to TRBJ2-1; D is undetermined. The CDR3 DNA sequence: TGTGCCAGCAGCTTAGGAGTTCGTGAGCAGTTCTTC. This translates into CASSLGVREQFF.